This entry features one TCR beta chain sequence. Its antigen is as yet unknown. Donors showed nominal health when sampled, although they likely had unrecorded immune exposures. This entry is derived from a study of cytomegalovirus exposure and HLA in healthy donors. CDR1 is MNHEY and CDR2 is SVGAGI in the germline V gene. The length of the CDR3 is 13 residues. The V end was cut by 2 bases, the J end by 2 bases, with 7 bases between. Study-level points and caveats: Across all donors, roughly uniform sequencing depth was an assumption of the presence/absence analyses. Accurate predictions that matched the HLA-A and HLA-B alleles of most subjects were reportedly made from TCR beta sequences.

Amplification used 60 Vbeta primers and 13 Jbeta primers. Produced via immunoSEQ multiplex PCR; TCRdb's table is partial and in-frame only. The sample consists of approximately 100,000 clones, 75% to 85% of them appearing once. The rearrangement uses TRBV6-5 and TRBJ2-7, with D possibly being TRBD1 (5 bases). Sequencing used PBMCs. This receptor was identified in a woman younger than 35 in good health and CMV-seropositive. The chain's CDR3 is CASSYGATYEQYF. For the CDR3, the DNA is TGTGCCAGCAGTTACGGGGCAACCTACGAGCAGTACTTC.